The rows below give T cell receptor beta chains drawn from one sample of a study of cytomegalovirus exposure and HLA in healthy donors. Only in-frame clones appear in the TCRdb table, and some are missing; sequencing was by immunoSEQ multiplex PCR. The table lists around 150,000 clones, 65% to 85% of them singletons. Sequencing was done on a sample of PBMCs. The receptors originated from a man aged 35-49 years in good health and CMV-seropositive. Both conserved end residues are part of each CDR3. D genes are given only for firm matches. A clone size is listed for some rows: how often the clone was seen (once, few, many), or a class if it is expanded.

>TRBD1|TRBV11-3|TRBJ1-4|16|NA
CASSLVPTGAGEKLFF
TGTGCCAGCAGCTTAGTCCCCACAGGGGCCGGGGAAAAACTGTTTTTT
>NA|TRBV18|TRBJ2-2|12|NA
CASSLSTGELFF
TGTGCCAGCTCACTTAGCACCGGGGAGCTGTTTTTT
>TRBD1|TRBV9|TRBJ1-6|14|NA
CASSADRGNSPLHF
TGTGCCAGCAGCGCCGACAGGGGGAATTCACCCCTCCACTTT
>NA|TRBV6-6|TRBJ2-1|12|NA
CASSPGFDEQFF
TGTGCCAGCAGTCCAGGGTTCGATGAGCAGTTCTTC
>NA|TRBV2|TRBJ2-7|12|NA
CASSRPYYEQYF
TGTGCCAGCAGTCGTCCATACTACGAGCAGTACTTC
>TRBD2|TRBV27|TRBJ2-1|16|NA
CASSLVGGFPPNEQFF
TGTGCCAGCAGTTTAGTCGGGGGGTTTCCCCCCAATGAGCAGTTCTTC
>NA|TRBV7-9|TRBJ1-2|15|NA
CASSSRGAPADGYTF
TGTGCCAGCAGCTCTCGCGGGGCACCCGCGGATGGCTACACCTTC
>NA|TRBV30|TRBJ1-5|12|NA
CAWSRRGQPQHF
TGTGCCTGGAGTAGACGGGGGCAGCCCCAGCATTTT
>TRBD1|TRBV7-9|TRBJ1-5|17|NA
CASSSLQVGQSNQPQHF
TGTGCCAGCAGCTCATTACAGGTGGGACAGAGCAATCAGCCCCAGCATTTT
>TRBD2|TRBV6-5|TRBJ2-7|15|few
CASSTLLERGDEQYF
TGTGCCAGCAGTACCCTTCTCGAGCGGGGCGACGAGCAGTACTTC
>NA|TRBV2|TRBJ1-2|12|NA
CASRQKRYGYTF
TGTGCCAGCCGACAGAAACGCTATGGCTACACCTTC
>TRBD2|TRBV30|TRBJ2-3|14|NA
CAWSQRGGADTQYF
TGTGCCTGGAGTCAGCGGGGAGGCGCAGATACGCAGTATTTT
>TRBD1|TRBV5-4|TRBJ1-2|15|NA
CASSQETGTDYGYTF
TGTGCCAGCAGCCAGGAAACCGGGACAGACTATGGCTACACCTTC
>TRBD1|TRBV29-1|TRBJ1-5|15|once
CSVAGQGASRQPQHF
TGCAGCGTTGCGGGACAGGGGGCATCCAGGCAGCCCCAGCATTTT
>TRBD1|TRBV6-1|TRBJ1-1|13|NA
CAASDRANTEAFF
TGTGCCGCGAGCGACAGGGCTAACACTGAAGCTTTCTTT
>NA|TRBV9|TRBJ1-3|13|NA
CASQGKTGNTIYF
TGTGCCAGTCAGGGGAAAACTGGAAACACCATATATTTT
>TRBD1|TRBV10-3|TRBJ2-6|21|NA
CAISENLGRGQAGSGANVLTF
TGTGCCATCAGTGAGAACTTGGGGCGGGGACAGGCCGGCTCTGGGGCCAACGTCCTGACTTTC
>NA|TRBV19|TRBJ2-7|16|NA
CASSIVVREGSYEQYF
TGTGCCAGTAGTATAGTGGTCCGGGAAGGTTCCTACGAGCAGTACTTC
>NA|TRBV18|TRBJ2-1|17|once
CASSPGAGQALRNEQFF
TGTGCCAGCTCACCGGGAGCGGGACAGGCCCTTCGGAATGAGCAGTTCTTC
>TRBD2|TRBV7-3|TRBJ2-7|19|NA
CASSHPLERGKGVDYEQYF
TGTGCCAGCAGTCACCCCCTGGAGCGGGGGAAGGGTGTAGACTACGAGCAGTACTTC
>NA|TRBV11-2|TRBJ2-6|17|NA
CASSLRRTSSGANVLTF
TGTGCCAGCAGCTTACGCCGAACCAGCTCTGGGGCCAACGTCCTGACTTTC
>NA|TRBV6-6|TRBJ1-5|14|NA
CASASGVNYQPQHF
TGTGCCAGCGCTTCCGGGGTTAACTACCAGCCCCAGCATTTT
>TRBD1|TRBV7-2|TRBJ2-7|12|NA
CASSNAGGEQYF
TGTGCCAGCAGCAACGCAGGGGGCGAGCAGTACTTC
>NA|TRBV7-8|TRBJ1-2|14|NA
CASSPRGTNYGYTF
TGTGCCAGCAGCCCAAGGGGCACCAACTATGGCTACACCTTC
>NA|TRBV28|TRBJ2-1|15|NA
CASSLSGATDNEQFF
TGTGCCAGCAGTCTTAGCGGAGCCACGGACAATGAGCAGTTCTTC
>TRBD1|TRBV7-3|TRBJ1-1|14|few
CASRHGTGNTEAFF
TGTGCCAGCAGACATGGGACAGGGAACACTGAAGCTTTCTTT
>NA|TRBV10-3|TRBJ1-3|17|NA
CAISERVGQPLGNTIYF
TGTGCCATCAGTGAACGGGTAGGACAGCCGCTGGGAAACACCATATATTTT
>NA|TRBV14|TRBJ2-7|14|NA
CASSQDQVSYEQYF
TGTGCCAGCAGCCAAGATCAGGTCTCCTACGAGCAGTACTTC
>TRBD1|TRBV6-4|TRBJ2-1|15|NA
CASSTGTAPYNEQFF
TGTGCCAGCAGCACAGGGACAGCTCCCTACAATGAGCAGTTCTTC
>NA|TRBV27|TRBJ1-2|14|few
CASSLGPAVYGYTF
TGTGCCAGCAGTTTAGGTCCGGCGGTCTATGGCTACACCTTC
>TRBD1|TRBV9|TRBJ2-1|15|NA
CASSPMDRDYNEQFF
TGTGCCAGCAGCCCCATGGACAGGGACTACAATGAGCAGTTCTTC
>NA|TRBV2|TRBJ1-6|13|NA
CASSLRTNSPLHF
TGTGCCAGCAGTTTGAGAACCAATTCTCCCCTCCACTTT
>TRBD2|TRBV7-9|TRBJ2-3|17|NA
CASSSPSGGAGTDTQYF
TGTGCCAGCAGCTCTCCAAGCGGGGGGGCGGGGACAGATACGCAGTATTTT
>NA|TRBV20-1|TRBJ2-1|11|NA
CSANQGNEQFF
TGCAGTGCTAACCAGGGAAATGAGCAGTTCTTC
>NA|TRBV5-1|TRBJ1-2|13|NA
CASSLGGPYGYTF
TGCGCCAGCAGCTTGGGAGGGCCCTATGGCTACACCTTC
>NA|TRBV25-1|TRBJ1-1|15|NA
CASSEGWAGSTEAFF
TGTGCCAGCAGTGAAGGGTGGGCAGGGTCCACTGAAGCTTTCTTT
>TRBD2|TRBV27|TRBJ2-2|17|NA
CASSVGSGAEDTGELFF
TGTGCCAGCAGTGTAGGCAGCGGGGCGGAGGACACCGGGGAGCTGTTTTTT
>NA|TRBV30|TRBJ1-2|15|NA
CAWSVRGGGASGYTF
TGTGCCTGGAGTGTACGGGGGGGTGGGGCGTCGGGCTACACCTTC
>NA|TRBV4-3|TRBJ1-1|15|NA
CASSQEATMNTEAFF
TGCGCCAGCAGCCAAGAAGCCACTATGAACACTGAAGCTTTCTTT
>NA|TRBV5-5|TRBJ1-1|13|NA
CASSSPGNTEAFF
TGTGCCAGCAGCTCACCAGGGAACACTGAAGCTTTCTTT
>TRBD2|TRBV4-1|TRBJ2-1|16|NA
CASSHARGGSYNEQFF
TGCGCCAGCAGCCATGCGCGGGGGGGATCCTACAATGAGCAGTTCTTC
>NA|TRBV12-5|TRBJ2-3|11|NA
CASGRGDTQYF
TGTGCTAGTGGCCGCGGTGATACGCAGTATTTT
>TRBD2|TRBV5-1|TRBJ2-7|17|NA
CASSLASGGTSSYEQYF
TGCGCCAGCAGCTTGGCTAGCGGGGGGACAAGCTCCTACGAGCAGTACTTC
>NA|TRBV9|TRBJ2-7|13|NA
CASSVVGGSEQYF
TGTGCCAGCAGCGTAGTGGGGGGAAGTGAGCAGTACTTC
>NA|TRBV7-3|TRBJ2-3|14|NA
CASSLGQGWDTQYF
TGTGCCAGCAGCTTGGGGCAGGGATGGGATACGCAGTATTTT
>TRBD2|TRBV2|TRBJ2-5|16|NA
CASKYYSGAPGETQYF
TGTGCCAGCAAATATTATAGCGGGGCCCCGGGGGAGACCCAGTACTTC
>TRBD1|TRBV4-3|TRBJ2-7|15|NA
CASSQGGDRVHEQYF
TGCGCCAGCAGCCAAGGTGGAGACAGGGTCCACGAGCAGTACTTC
>NA|TRBV5-4|TRBJ1-2|12|NA
CASSLARNGYTF
TGTGCCAGCAGCTTGGCCAGGAACGGCTACACCTTC
>NA|TRBV5-1|TRBJ2-5|14|few
CASAPFGDQETQYF
TGCGCCAGCGCTCCCTTCGGGGACCAAGAGACCCAGTACTTC
>NA|TRBV4-3|TRBJ1-4|15|once
CASSQDGRGNEKLFF
TGCGCCAGCAGCCAAGATGGGAGGGGGAATGAAAAACTGTTTTTT
>TRBD2|TRBV5-1|TRBJ2-5|15|NA
CASSTLTSGQETQYF
TGCGCCAGCAGCACCCTCACTAGCGGCCAAGAGACCCAGTACTTC
>TRBD2|TRBV28|TRBJ2-1|17|NA
CASSLRQGGGGTNEQFF
TGTGCCAGCAGTTTAAGGCAAGGTGGGGGGGGGACCAATGAGCAGTTCTTC
>TRBD2|TRBV6-1|TRBJ2-7|15|once
CASSEERGDLYEQYF
TGTGCCAGCAGTGAGGAGCGGGGGGATCTCTACGAGCAGTACTTC
>TRBD1|TRBV11-3|TRBJ1-6|15|few
CASSLGGGTDSPLHF
TGTGCCAGCAGCTTAGGAGGCGGGACAGATTCACCCCTCCACTTT
>TRBD1|TRBV9|TRBJ2-3|18|once
CASSVTGQGARNTDTQYF
TGTGCCAGCAGCGTAACGGGACAGGGGGCGCGGAACACAGATACGCAGTATTTT
>TRBD1|TRBV11-2|TRBJ1-1|17|NA
CASSSVPGQVLATEAFF
TGTGCCAGCAGCTCCGTTCCGGGACAGGTCCTGGCCACTGAAGCTTTCTTT
>NA|TRBV9|TRBJ1-2|15|NA
CASSPPGGGWYGYTF
TGTGCCAGCAGCCCACCTGGGGGGGGATGGTATGGCTACACCTTC